Below are 21 T cell receptor beta chains sequenced from a single sample in a study of metastatic and nonmetastatic thyroid tumors (dated by TCRdb to the early 2020s). No treatment had been received by any patient before thyroid surgery. Libraries were constructed by PCR. Sequencing used an Illumina HiSeq 4000. TCRdb cleaned the public reads at Q25 with fastp, built clones with MiXCR and kept in-frame beta chains. This sample lists roughly 15,000 clones; 22% were detected once. About a fifth of the sample comes from the top ten. The sample consisted of adjacent normal tissue. The receptors shown here come from a female donor with papillary thyroid cancer or a benign thyroid nodule (not recorded which). Some clones in this sample may be carry-over from other donors' samples.

This clone was picked up a small number of times. V and J are TRBV28 and TRBJ1-1; D may be TRBD1 (6 bases). Germline values: CDR1 MDHEN, CDR2 SYDVKM. Trimming pared 8 bases from V and 0 bases from J, leaving 13 bases between. The CDR3 runs to 14 residues. The CDR3 is CASLQGSMNTEAFF. The CDR3 nucleotides read TGTGCCAGCCTGCAGGGGAGCATGAACACTGAAGCTTTCTTT.

This clone has more than one count but fewer than ten. This sequence joins TRBV19 and TRBJ2-2, with D hard to call. V lost 10 bases, J lost 5 bases, and 11 bases lay in between. CDR1 and CDR2 from the germline V gene are LNHDA and SQIVND (reference sequence). CDR3 length: 12 residues. CDR3 in DNA: TGTGCCACTATGGTCGGGACCGGGGAGCTGTTTTTT. It encodes CATMVGTGELFF.

This clone was observed a handful of times. This rearrangement joins TRBV5-1 to TRBJ2-7; D is perhaps TRBD1 (6 bases). Germline V gene lookup returns CDR1 SGHRS and CDR2 YFSETQ. The CDR3 consists of 15 residues. The germline V and J ends were trimmed by 0 bases and 2 bases, with 12 bases remaining between them. DNA of the CDR3: TGCGCCAGCAGCTTGGGCCAGGGGTTCACCTACGAGCAGTACTTC. It codes for CASSLGQGFTYEQYF. The variable domain in full, with the rest retrieved from reference TRBV5-1 and TRBJ2-7, is KAGVTQTPRYLIKTRGQQVTLSCSPISGHRSVSWYQQTPGQGLQFLFEYFSETQRNKGNFPGRFSGRQFSNSRSEMNVSTLELGDSALYLCASSLGQGFTYEQYFGPGTRLTVT.

This sequence joins TRBV12-5 and TRBJ2-1, with 9 nucleotides matching TRBD2. The CDR3 extends over 17 amino acids. Per germline, CDR1 LGHNT and CDR2 FRNRAP. With V trimmed by 4 bases and J by 7 bases, 14 bases remained unmatched. The CDR3 sequence: CASGYELSGRGSNEQFF. The DNA for the CDR3 is TGTGCTAGTGGTTACGAACTTAGCGGGAGAGGCTCAAATGAGCAGTTCTTC.

Only a few counts were recorded for this clone. The CDR3 here is CASRRADEVPRNEQFF. In DNA form, the CDR3 reads TGTGCCAGCAGGAGGGCGGATGAGGTGCCACGGAATGAGCAGTTCTTC. The rearrangement links TRBV6-5 to TRBJ2-1, with D maybe TRBD2 (5 bases). Trimming cost V 6 bases and J 7 bases, with 22 bases left between them. Per the germline V gene, CDR1 is MNHEY and CDR2 is SVGAGI. CDR3 length equals 16 residues.

This clone was found many times. J is TRBJ2-2 and V is TRBV27, with a weak D call TRBD1 (5 bases). V was cut by 5 bases and J by 5 bases, with 12 bases left in between. The CDR3 is 14 amino acids. Germline V CDR1 and CDR2: MNHEY, SMNVEV (reference sequence). CDR3 DNA sequence: TGTGCCAGCAGTGCCCTTCAGGGTACCGGGGAGCTGTTTTTT. This gives the protein CASSALQGTGELFF.

This clone was recorded a few times. The CDR3 DNA sequence: TGCAGTGCTAGAGAGGGGACTCTACTCTACGAGCAGTACTTC. It encodes CSAREGTLLYEQYF. The chain combines TRBV20-1 with TRBJ2-7, with D tentatively TRBD2 (6 bases). The CDR3 runs to 14 residues. CDR1 and CDR2 from the germline V gene are DFQATT and SNEGSKA (reference sequence). V dropped 0 bases and J dropped 3 bases, with 12 bases sitting between them.

This clone was counted between two and nine times. The gene calls are TRBV20-1 and TRBJ2-3; D is possibly TRBD1 or TRBD2 (5 bases each). CDR1 and CDR2 from the germline V gene are DFQATT and SNEGSKA (reference sequence). The CDR3 loop spans 15 amino acids. Trimming removed 5 bases at V and 0 bases at J, with 15 bases between. CDR3 bases: TGCAGTGCTGCGTCCATCCGGGACAGCACAGATACGCAGTATTTT. This encodes CSAASIRDSTDTQYF.

This chain connects TRBV5-5 to TRBJ2-1, with 14 bases identical to TRBD2. The V gene's germline CDR1 is SGHKS and CDR2 YYEKEE (reference sequence). This CDR3 is built from 15 residues. The V segment lost 6 bases and the J segment 9 bases; nucleotides outside the gene matches: 8. CDR3 nucleotides: TGTGCCAGCACTCCGGGACTAGCGGGAGTAAGTGAGCAGTTCTTC. Translation: CASTPGLAGVSEQFF.

This chain uses TRBV28 with TRBJ2-5; 9 bases match TRBD1. From germline, CDR1 is MDHEN and CDR2 SYDVKM. V lost 1 base and J lost 1; bases outside the gene matches: 7. The CDR3 is 17 amino acids. The CDR3 sequence is CASSLYGGTGIQETQYF. The DNA of the CDR3 is TGTGCCAGCAGTTTATACGGAGGGACAGGGATCCAAGAGACCCAGTACTTC.

The CDR3 region is CASRGVWARLPEAFF. CDR3 sequence (DNA): TGTGCCAGCAGAGGTGTGTGGGCGCGGTTACCTGAAGCTTTCTTT. J is TRBJ1-1 and V is TRBV28, with D unclear. The CDR3 is 15 amino acids. V lost 6 bases to trimming and J lost 6 bases, with 20 bases between them. CDR1 is MDHEN and CDR2 is SYDVKM in the germline V gene.

This clone appeared a single time. The V call is TRBV24-1, the J call TRBJ2-7; 9 bases map to TRBD2. The V gene's germline CDR1 is KGHDR and CDR2 SFDVKD. Losses at the gene ends were 12 bases for V and 2 bases for J; bases not matched to a gene: 19. The CDR3 runs to 17 residues. CDR3 region: CAPCRDAGTSYTYEQYF. The CDR3 coding sequence is TGTGCCCCCTGCCGGGACGCCGGGACTAGCTACACCTACGAGCAGTACTTC.

The rearrangement joins TRBV12-3 or TRBV12-4 to TRBJ1-5, with D uncertain. V lost 6 bases to trimming and J lost 5 bases, with 8 bases between them. The CDR3 loop spans 12 amino acids. As DNA, the CDR3 is TGTGCCAGCAGCACTTACGATCAGCCCCAGCATTTT. It translates to CASSTYDQPQHF.

The J gene is TRBJ1-6, the V gene TRBV20-1; TRBD1 matches at 7 bases. CDR3 length equals 15 residues. Germline lookup yields CDR1 DFQATT and CDR2 SNEGSKA (reference sequence). V gave up 3 bases and J gave up 8 bases; unmatched junction bases: 10. In DNA form, the CDR3 reads TGCAGTGCTAGGTCCCCGACAGGGATTGATTCACCCCTCCACTTT. Its translation is CSARSPTGIDSPLHF.

This clone showed up just a few times. The gene calls are TRBV5-5 and TRBJ1-5, with D possibly matching TRBD1 (6 bases). The CDR3 consists of 14 residues. Per the germline V gene, CDR1 is SGHKS and CDR2 is YYEKEE (reference sequence). The germline V and J ends were trimmed by 2 bases and 6 bases, with 12 bases remaining between them. The CDR3 sequence: CASSFSAGVQPQHF. In DNA, the CDR3 is TGTGCCAGCAGCTTTTCGGCAGGGGTTCAGCCCCAGCATTTT.

This clone was observed many times. Here the CDR3 reads CASKGQGSYEQYF. In DNA, the CDR3 is TGTGCCAGCAAGGGACAGGGTTCCTACGAGCAGTACTTC. The chain employs TRBV19 and TRBJ2-7; 9 nucleotides align to TRBD1. This CDR3 is 13 amino acids long. Trimming at V came to 9 bases and at J to 1 base, leaving 4 bases not matched to a gene. Germline assignment: CDR1 LNHDA and CDR2 SQIVND (reference sequence).

The DNA for the CDR3 is TGTGCCAGCAGCACGACAGGGGTCGAGCAGTACTTC. This gives the protein CASSTTGVEQYF. The rearrangement links TRBV28 to TRBJ2-7, with TRBD1 matching over 8 bases. Trimming took 6 bases from V and 6 from J; bases not matched to a gene: 4. The germline CDR1 and CDR2 sequences are MDHEN and SYDVKM. This CDR3 has 12 amino acids.

The rearrangement uses TRBV10-3 and TRBJ2-1; D is possibly TRBD1 (5 bases). Looked up from germline, CDR1 is ENHRY and CDR2 is SYGVKD. Trimming pared 0 bases from V and 6 bases from J, leaving 12 bases between. The CDR3 covers 15 residues. The CDR3 DNA reads as TGTGCCATCAGTGAGTCGGCAGGGCGCCCCAATGAGCAGTTCTTC. Amino acids: CAISESAGRPNEQFF.

This chain joins TRBV25-1 and TRBJ2-1; D could derive from TRBD1 or TRBD2 (6 bases each). With 1 base removed from V and 8 bases from J, the gap between germline ends came to 12 bases. Germline V gene data show CDR1 as MGHDK and CDR2 as SYGVNS. CDR3 length: 14 amino acids. As DNA, the CDR3 is TGTGCCAGCAGTGAATGGGGGGCCGGGGATGAGCAGTTCTTC. It specifies CASSEWGAGDEQFF.

The CDR3: CASSLELAGGNEQFF. The DNA of the CDR3 is TGCGCCAGCAGCTTGGAGCTAGCGGGAGGTAATGAGCAGTTCTTC. V gene TRBV5-1 combines with J gene TRBJ2-1; 11 nucleotides align to TRBD2. Germline-derived CDR1 and CDR2 are SGHRS and YFSETQ. Trimming cost V 0 bases and J 7 bases; bases outside gene matches: 3. The CDR3 sequence is 15 residues long.

The chain carries TRBV11-3 and TRBJ2-1, with D tentatively TRBD2 (6 bases). The CDR3 has 14 residues. The germline CDR1 and CDR2 sequences are SGHNT and YENEEA. Deletions cut 1 base from V and 4 bases from J, with 8 bases between. The CDR3 reads CASSLGGTYNEQFF. The CDR3 nucleotides are TGTGCCAGCAGCTTAGGGGGGACTTACAATGAGCAGTTCTTC.